Following are 5 T cell receptor beta chains from one sample sequenced in a study of blood T cell repertoires in COVID-19. TCRdb keeps only in-frame clones here, not all; method: immunoSEQ multiplex PCR. Of 300,000 to 450,000 clones in the sample, about nine tenths were seen once. Sequencing used PBMCs or T cells enriched from blood (not recorded which). The source of these receptors is a woman in her 30s who had been exposed to COVID-19.

The chain links TRBV3-1 (or the pseudogene TRBV3-2) to TRBJ1-1; 7 bases fit TRBD1. CDR3 size: 14 residues. Germline lookup yields CDR1 LGHDT and CDR2 YNNKEL (reference sequence). V lost 4 bases to trimming and J lost 2 bases; unmatched junction nucleotides: 4. CDR3 in DNA: TGTGCCAGCAGCCCGGGACAGCTCAACACTGAAGCTTTCTTT. Its protein product is CASSPGQLNTEAFF.

The genes are TRBV29-1 and TRBJ1-1, with unresolved D. The V and J ends lost 4 bases and 3 bases respectively, with 9 bases between them. This CDR3 contains 12 residues. Per the germline V gene, CDR1 is SQVTM and CDR2 is ANQGSEA. The CDR3 region has the DNA TGCAGCGTTGTTCGGGAACACACTGAAGCTTTCTTT. It codes for CSVVREHTEAFF.

The chain carries TRBV5-8 and TRBJ1-6, with D perhaps matching TRBD1 (6 bases). Between the trimmed V and J ends, which lost 5 bases and 9 bases, there was a span of 9 bases. Per the germline V gene, CDR1 is SGHTS and CDR2 is YDEGEE. The length of the CDR3 is 12 residues. The CDR3 nucleotides read TGTGCCAGCAGATCGGACAGTTCACCCCTCCACTTT. Protein product: CASRSDSSPLHF.

V usage is TRBV6-4 and J usage is TRBJ2-1, with 8 nucleotides matching TRBD2. From germline, CDR1 is MRHNA and CDR2 SNTAGT. The CDR3 length is 15 residues. V was clipped by 2 bases and J by 0 bases; unmatched bases: 0. The CDR3 loop is CASSDTSGSYNEQFF. The DNA for the CDR3 is TGTGCCAGCAGTGACACTAGCGGCTCCTACAATGAGCAGTTCTTC.

The chain uses TRBV27 and TRBJ2-1, with TRBD2 as a possible D gene (6 bases). Germline V gives CDR1 MNHEY, CDR2 SMNVEV (reference sequence). The CDR3 extends over 16 amino acids. V was shortened by 3 bases and J by 7 bases, with 19 bases between the two germline ends. The CDR3 spells CASSLHAGRAPNEQFF. The CDR3 nucleotides are TGTGCCAGCAGTTTGCATGCGGGAAGGGCGCCAAATGAGCAGTTCTTC.